This T cell receptor (beta chain) was found in a study of T-cell memory formation after mild COVID-19. Overall study: TCR clustering was largely donor specific.

TCRdb reanalysed the 5' RACE reads using MiXCR and keeps one entry per CDR3 protein. The table records 350,000 to 500,000 distinct CDR3 sequences, 15% to 20% of them present only once. The V and J ends lost 6 bases and 14 bases, in that order; junction bases with no gene match: 10. Germline V gene sequence: CDR1 MNHEY, CDR2 SVGEGT. This CDR3 comprises 12 residues. This clonotype was obtained from an adult woman who had mild COVID-19 (a few samples of this study predate the infection). Cell type and time point are not known. This chain connects TRBV6-2 or TRBV6-3 to TRBJ2-3; the match to TRBD1 covers 8 bases. The sample consisted of PBMCs or a T cell subset sorted from them (not recorded which). The CDR3 nucleotides are TGTGCCAGCAGCCTCGGGACAGGAAGAGCGTATTTT. Encoded protein: CASSLGTGRAYF.